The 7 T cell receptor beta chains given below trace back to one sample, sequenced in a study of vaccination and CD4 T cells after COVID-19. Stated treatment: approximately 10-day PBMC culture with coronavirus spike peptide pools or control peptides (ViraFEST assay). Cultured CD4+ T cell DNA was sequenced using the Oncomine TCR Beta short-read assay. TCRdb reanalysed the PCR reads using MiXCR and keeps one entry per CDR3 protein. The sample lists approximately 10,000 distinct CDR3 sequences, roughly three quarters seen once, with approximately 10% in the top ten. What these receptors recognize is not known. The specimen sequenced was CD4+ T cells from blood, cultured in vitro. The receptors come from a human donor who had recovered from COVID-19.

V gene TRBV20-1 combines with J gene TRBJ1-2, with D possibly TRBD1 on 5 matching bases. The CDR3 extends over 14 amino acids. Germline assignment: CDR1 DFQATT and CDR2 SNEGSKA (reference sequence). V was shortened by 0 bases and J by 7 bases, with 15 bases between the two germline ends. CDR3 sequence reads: CSARDGGGIGGYTF. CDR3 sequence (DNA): TGCAGTGCTAGAGACGGGGGGGGAATCGGTGGCTACACCTTC.

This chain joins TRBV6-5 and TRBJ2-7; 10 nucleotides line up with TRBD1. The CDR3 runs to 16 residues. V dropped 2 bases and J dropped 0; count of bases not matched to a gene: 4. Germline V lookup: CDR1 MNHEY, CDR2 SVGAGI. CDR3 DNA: TGTGCCAGCAGTTACCTCGGGACAGGGGTCTCCTACGAGCAGTACTTC. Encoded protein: CASSYLGTGVSYEQYF.

Written as DNA, the CDR3 is TGTGCCAGCAGTTCGGGGCGGGAGACCCAGTACTTC. It translates to CASSSGRETQYF. The chain is built from TRBV6-5 and TRBJ2-5, with D tentatively TRBD1 or TRBD2 (5 bases each). Trimming left V 4 bases short and J 5 bases short, with 8 bases between. The CDR3 runs to 12 residues. Germline CDR1 MNHEY, CDR2 SVGAGI.

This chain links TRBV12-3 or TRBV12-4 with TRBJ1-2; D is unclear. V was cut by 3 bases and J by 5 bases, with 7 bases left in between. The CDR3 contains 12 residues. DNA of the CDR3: TGTGCCAGCAGTTTCCGGTCATATGGCTACACCTTC. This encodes CASSFRSYGYTF.

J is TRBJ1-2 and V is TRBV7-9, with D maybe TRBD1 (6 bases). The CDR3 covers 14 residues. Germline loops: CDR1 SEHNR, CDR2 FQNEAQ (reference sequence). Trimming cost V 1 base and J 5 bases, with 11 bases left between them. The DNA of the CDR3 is TGTGCCAGCAGCTTAGGACAGGTTCTTTATGGCTACACCTTC. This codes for CASSLGQVLYGYTF.

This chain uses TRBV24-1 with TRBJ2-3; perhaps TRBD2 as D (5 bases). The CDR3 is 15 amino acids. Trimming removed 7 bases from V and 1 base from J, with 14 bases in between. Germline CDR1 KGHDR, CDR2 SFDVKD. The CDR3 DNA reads TGTGCCACCAGCCTAGCAGGACTCGGCACAGATACGCAGTATTTT. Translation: CATSLAGLGTDTQYF.

Here the CDR3 reads CASSFGGGGQPQHF. CDR3 bases: TGTGCCAGCAGTTTTGGTGGGGGGGGACAGCCCCAGCATTTT. This chain uses TRBV28 with TRBJ1-5, with D perhaps TRBD1 (5 bases). Germline V lookup: CDR1 MDHEN, CDR2 SYDVKM. Trimming took off 3 bases at V and 7 bases at J, with 13 bases between the two ends. The CDR3 sequence is 14 residues long.